This passage covers 26 T cell receptor beta chains from one sample sequenced in a study of blood T cell repertoires in COVID-19 (dated by TCRdb to the early 2020s). The library was built by means of the immunoSEQ multiplex PCR assay. TCRdb mirrors the immuneACCESS table, restricted to in-frame sequences. Some clones are absent from its copies; in checked studies, under half trace to an unresolved V gene, and the reason for the others is unknown. The sample table shows about 240,000 clones, and approximately 80% are seen once. The ten largest clones represent approximately 4.5% of the sample. The sequencing input was peripheral blood. These TCRs come from a woman in her 70s with acute or convalescent COVID-19.

J is TRBJ2-3 and V is TRBV6-6, with 9 bases lining up with TRBD2. Germline CDR1 MNHNY, CDR2 SVGAGI (reference sequence). This CDR3 has 16 amino acids. V was pared by 6 bases and J by 1 base, with 8 bases of the junction left unmatched. CDR3 in DNA: TGTGCCAGCAGGGGAGGGACTAGCTCCCGCACAGATACGCAGTATTTT. It yields the protein CASRGGTSSRTDTQYF.

About this clone: Other DNA variants within this sample encode the same CDR3. The rearrangement uses TRBV5-1 and TRBJ1-4, with unresolved D. CDR1 and CDR2 (germline): SGHRS, YFSETQ. The V and J ends lost 2 bases and 0 bases respectively, with 5 bases between them. The CDR3 has 14 residues. CDR3 sequence (DNA): TGCGCCAGCAGCTTTGGAGCAACTAATGAAAAACTGTTTTTT. Its translation: CASSFGATNEKLFF.

The chain recombines TRBV11-2 with TRBJ2-5, with 9 bases matching TRBD2. Germline CDR1 and CDR2: SGHAT and FQNNGV. CDR3 length: 13 amino acids. After removal of 4 bases from V and 5 bases from J, the junction contained 2 bases not matched to a gene. The CDR3 region is CASSWGLAETQYF. In nucleotides, the CDR3 is TGTGCCAGCAGCTGGGGACTAGCTGAGACCCAGTACTTC. The whole variable domain, filled in from reference TRBV11-2 and TRBJ2-5, reads EAGVAQSPRYKIIEKRQSVAFWCNPISGHATLYWYQQILGQGPKLLIQFQNNGVVDDSQLPKDRFSAERLKGVDSTLKIQPAKLEDSAVYLCASSWGLAETQYFGPGTRLLVL.

About this clone: The same CDR3 also results from other DNA sequences found in this sample. The chain has TRBV7-9 and TRBJ2-5, with TRBD1 matching over 9 bases. This CDR3 is built from 14 residues. Germline V lookup: CDR1 SEHNR, CDR2 FQNEAQ (reference sequence). V lost 5 bases and J lost 2; bases outside the gene matches: 3. The CDR3 protein is CASSPGQGQETQYF. The CDR3 DNA follows: TGTGCCAGCAGCCCGGGACAGGGTCAAGAGACCCAGTACTTC.

V is TRBV18 and J is TRBJ2-3; perhaps TRBD1 as D (6 bases). From germline, CDR1 is KGHSH and CDR2 LQKENI. V was pared by 6 bases and J by 1 base, with 14 bases between. This CDR3 spans 15 amino acids. CDR3 nucleotides: TGTGCCAGCTCCCGATCCTGGACAGGCACAGATACGCAGTATTTT. This encodes CASSRSWTGTDTQYF.

The rearrangement uses TRBV4-2 and TRBJ1-5, with D possibly matching TRBD1 (6 bases). V was pared by 0 bases and J by 7 bases, with 10 bases between. CDR1 is LGHNA, CDR2 YNFKEQ, per germline. The CDR3 runs to 14 residues. CDR3 nucleotides: TGTGCCAGCAGCCAAGATGCAGGGGAGCAGCCCCAGCATTTT. It is translated as CASSQDAGEQPQHF.

The rearrangement joins TRBV3-1 (or the pseudogene TRBV3-2) to TRBJ2-1; D is possibly TRBD2 (7 bases). Germline CDR1 and CDR2: LGHDT and YNNKEL (reference sequence). CDR3 length equals 17 residues. V lost 2 bases, J lost 2 bases, and 16 bases lay in between. In nucleotides, the CDR3 is TGTGCCAGCAGCCAACCCCTAGGGGGGGGGCCCTACAATGAGCAGTTCTTC. It specifies CASSQPLGGGPYNEQFF.

The V and J genes are TRBV4-2 and TRBJ1-2, with 7 bases identical to TRBD1. Germline V gene lookup returns CDR1 LGHNA and CDR2 YNFKEQ. After removal of 0 bases from V and 4 bases from J, the junction contained 5 bases not matched to a gene. CDR3 length equals 15 residues. The CDR3 loop reads CASSQDEGQLYGYTF. The CDR3 DNA is TGTGCCAGCAGCCAAGATGAGGGACAGCTCTATGGCTACACCTTC.

This clone was counted a single time. The rearrangement links TRBV28 to TRBJ1-5; D might be TRBD1 (5 bases). V dropped 1 base and J dropped 0 bases, with 10 bases sitting between them. The CDR3 is made up of 16 amino acids. Per germline, CDR1 MDHEN and CDR2 SYDVKM. The CDR3 spells CASSLYGGGSNQPQHF. The CDR3 DNA reads as TGTGCCAGCAGTTTATATGGGGGGGGTAGCAATCAGCCCCAGCATTTT. The full variable domain, in which reference TRBV28 and TRBJ1-5 provide the parts outside the CDR3, is DVKVTQSSRYLVKRTGEKVFLECVQDMDHENMFWYRQDPGLGLRLIYFSYDVKMKEKGDIPEGYSVSREKKERFSLILESASTNQTSMYLCASSLYGGGSNQPQHFGDGTRLSIL.

The V call is TRBV10-1, the J call TRBJ2-2; 7 nucleotides line up with TRBD1. CDR3 length equals 15 residues. CDR1 WNHNN and CDR2 SYGVQD come from the germline V gene (reference sequence). V was pared by 6 bases and J by 4 bases, with 8 bases of the junction left unmatched. Here the CDR3 reads CASSRGGSGTGELFF. The CDR3 nucleotides read TGCGCCAGCAGCAGAGGGGGCTCGGGCACCGGGGAGCTGTTTTTT.

The rearrangement uses TRBV19 and TRBJ2-1; D ambiguous. The V gene's germline CDR1 is LNHDA and CDR2 SQIVND (reference sequence). The CDR3 is made up of 15 amino acids. Deletions cut 3 bases from V and 0 bases from J, with 9 bases between. CDR3 loop: CASSISPISYNEQFF. Written as DNA, the CDR3 is TGTGCCAGTAGTATTTCGCCTATCTCCTACAATGAGCAGTTCTTC.

The V gene is TRBV28, the J gene TRBJ2-3, with 9 bases aligning to TRBD2. The CDR3 has 17 amino acids. Unmatched junction bases numbered 16, after V lost 6 bases and J lost 6 bases. Germline CDR1 and CDR2: MDHEN and SYDVKM. The CDR3 loop is CASRKGGGAGRVDTQYF. CDR3 DNA: TGTGCCAGCAGGAAGGGCGGGGGGGCCGGAAGGGTGGATACGCAGTATTTT.

The V gene is TRBV7-2, the J gene TRBJ1-5; 11 bases are a match to TRBD1. The germline gives CDR1 SGHTA, CDR2 FQGNSA. There are 15 residues in the CDR3. Unmatched junction bases numbered 7, after V lost 5 bases and J lost 7 bases. As DNA, the CDR3 is TGTGCCAGCAGCCCCGGACAGGGGGCATCGCAGCCCCAGCATTTT. Encoded protein: CASSPGQGASQPQHF.

This clone occurred a few times. The chain carries TRBV14 and TRBJ1-5; D is ambiguous. Trimming left V 2 bases short and J 3 bases short, with 14 bases between. This CDR3 contains 16 residues. Germline V gives CDR1 SGHDN, CDR2 FVKESK. DNA for the CDR3: TGTGCCAGCAGCCAAATGGCACAGCGGTACAATCAGCCCCAGCATTTT. It yields the protein CASSQMAQRYNQPQHF.

The gene calls are TRBV27 and TRBJ2-7; TRBD1 is a possible D gene (5 bases). The germline CDR1 and CDR2 sequences are MNHEY and SMNVEV (reference sequence). Trimming removed 1 base from V and 0 bases from J, with 13 bases in between. The CDR3 sequence is 16 residues long. The CDR3 nucleotides are TGTGCCAGCAGTTTATTGGCAGGGCTCTCCTCCTACGAGCAGTACTTC. Amino acids: CASSLLAGLSSYEQYF.

This clone showed up just a few times. V and J are TRBV6-6 and TRBJ1-2; no firm D call. Germline CDR1 MNHNY, CDR2 SVGAGI (reference sequence). The CDR3 has 15 amino acids. With 0 bases removed from V and 5 bases from J, the gap between germline ends came to 13 bases. CDR3 amino acids: CASSYSFVPPYGYTF. Here the CDR3 DNA reads TGTGCCAGCAGTTACTCGTTTGTCCCCCCTTATGGCTACACCTTC.

The chain uses TRBV29-1 and TRBJ1-2; no definite D call. With 1 base removed from V and 5 bases from J, the gap between germline ends came to 5 bases. This CDR3 contains 11 residues. The germline gives CDR1 SQVTM, CDR2 ANQGSEA. The CDR3 sequence: CSVEGQYGYTF. The CDR3, as DNA: TGCAGCGTTGAAGGGCAGTATGGCTACACCTTC.

In regard to this clone: This sample includes further DNA sequences coding for the same CDR3. The chain joins TRBV4-2 to TRBJ1-1; D remains unclear. Trimming took off 0 bases at V and 0 bases at J, with 8 bases between the two ends. Germline CDR1 and CDR2: LGHNA and YNFKEQ. The CDR3 is 15 amino acids. The chain's CDR3 is CASSQDLEVNTEAFF. The CDR3 DNA reads as TGTGCCAGCAGCCAAGATCTGGAGGTGAACACTGAAGCTTTCTTT.

This clone has at least ten counts. This sequence joins TRBV7-9 and TRBJ1-2; D gene unclear. With 2 bases removed from V and 3 bases from J, the gap between germline ends came to 7 bases. Germline lookup yields CDR1 SEHNR and CDR2 FQNEAQ (reference sequence). This CDR3 has 13 amino acids. CDR3 region: CASSLTADYGYTF. DNA for the CDR3: TGTGCCAGCAGCTTAACAGCCGACTATGGCTACACCTTC.

This clone was seen repeatedly, ten times or more. The V and J genes are TRBV15 and TRBJ2-5, with 7 bases fitting TRBD1. J lost 1 base, V lost 4 bases, and 3 bases had no gene match. The germline CDR1 and CDR2 sequences are LNHNV and YYDKDF (reference sequence). This CDR3 has 14 amino acids. The CDR3 region is CATSKGTVQETQYF. In DNA form, the CDR3 reads TGTGCCACCAGCAAAGGGACAGTCCAAGAGACCCAGTACTTC.

V is TRBV11-3 and J is TRBJ2-6; 15 bases match TRBD2. Germline-derived CDR1 and CDR2 are SGHNT and YENEEA. CDR3 length: 19 residues. V shed 3 bases, J shed 2 bases, and the junction held 5 bases outside the gene matches. CDR3 amino acids: CASSFSGTSGGTGANVLTF. Written as DNA, the CDR3 is TGTGCCAGCAGCTTTTCCGGGACTAGCGGGGGGACTGGGGCCAACGTCCTGACTTTC.

The rearrangement joins TRBV5-1 to TRBJ1-1, with 7 bases that match TRBD1. This CDR3 is 15 amino acids long. Germline CDR1 is SGHRS and CDR2 is YFSETQ. V dropped 0 bases and J dropped 6; count of bases not matched to a gene: 8. Here the CDR3 reads CASSLAVAGGSEAFF. The CDR3 region has the DNA TGCGCCAGCAGCTTGGCCGTGGCAGGGGGTTCTGAAGCTTTCTTT. The whole variable domain, remainder taken from reference TRBV5-1 and TRBJ1-1, is KAGVTQTPRYLIKTRGQQVTLSCSPISGHRSVSWYQQTPGQGLQFLFEYFSETQRNKGNFPGRFSGRQFSNSRSEMNVSTLELGDSALYLCASSLAVAGGSEAFFGQGTRLTVV.

This sequence joins TRBV7-8 and TRBJ1-3; no clear D gene. V dropped 5 bases and J dropped 0 bases, with 14 bases sitting between them. This CDR3 has 16 amino acids. The germline gives CDR1 SGHVS, CDR2 FQNEAQ. In DNA, the CDR3 is TGTGCCAGCAGCCAACCTCGTCGGAGCTCTGGAAACACCATATATTTT. Protein product: CASSQPRRSSGNTIYF.

The chain carries TRBV5-1 and TRBJ1-3; tentatively, D is TRBD1 (6 bases). Germline V lookup: CDR1 SGHRS, CDR2 YFSETQ. V lost 4 bases and J 0 bases, leaving 23 bases between the germline ends. This CDR3 is built from 19 residues. This chain's CDR3 is CASSLFWGRRIRSGNTIYF. CDR3 nucleotide sequence: TGCGCCAGCAGCCTGTTTTGGGGGCGACGGATACGCTCTGGAAACACCATATATTTT.

CDR3 region: CASSPVQGSRQYF. For the CDR3, the DNA is TGTGCCAGCAGCCCCGTCCAGGGAAGTCGGCAGTACTTC. This chain uses TRBV7-9 with TRBJ2-7; D may be TRBD1 (5 bases). The CDR3 sequence is 13 residues long. Germline V gene sequence: CDR1 SEHNR, CDR2 FQNEAQ (reference sequence). The V and J ends lost 5 bases and 9 bases respectively, with 17 bases between them. The whole variable domain, remainder taken from reference TRBV7-9 and TRBJ2-7, is DTGVSQNPRHKITKRGQNVTFRCDPISEHNRLYWYRQTLGQGPEFLTYFQNEAQLEKSRLLSDRFSAERPKGSFSTLEIQRTEQGDSAMYLCASSPVQGSRQYFGPGTRLTVT.

The chain recombines TRBV19 with TRBJ2-4, with 11 bases identical to TRBD2. The V and J ends lost 2 bases and 6 bases, in that order; junction bases with no gene match: 9. CDR1 is LNHDA, CDR2 SQIVND, per germline (reference sequence). The CDR3 loop spans 17 amino acids. The CDR3 DNA is TGTGCCAGTAGTATAACTAGCGGGGGCGCCTTGGGAAACATTCAGTACTTC. It is translated as CASSITSGGALGNIQYF. Full variable domain (rest looked up from reference TRBV19 and TRBJ2-4): DGGITQSPKYLFRKEGQNVTLSCEQNLNHDAMYWYRQDPGQGLRLIYYSQIVNDFQKGDIAEGYSVSREKKESFPLTVTSAQKNPTAFYLCASSITSGGALGNIQYFGAGTRLSVL.